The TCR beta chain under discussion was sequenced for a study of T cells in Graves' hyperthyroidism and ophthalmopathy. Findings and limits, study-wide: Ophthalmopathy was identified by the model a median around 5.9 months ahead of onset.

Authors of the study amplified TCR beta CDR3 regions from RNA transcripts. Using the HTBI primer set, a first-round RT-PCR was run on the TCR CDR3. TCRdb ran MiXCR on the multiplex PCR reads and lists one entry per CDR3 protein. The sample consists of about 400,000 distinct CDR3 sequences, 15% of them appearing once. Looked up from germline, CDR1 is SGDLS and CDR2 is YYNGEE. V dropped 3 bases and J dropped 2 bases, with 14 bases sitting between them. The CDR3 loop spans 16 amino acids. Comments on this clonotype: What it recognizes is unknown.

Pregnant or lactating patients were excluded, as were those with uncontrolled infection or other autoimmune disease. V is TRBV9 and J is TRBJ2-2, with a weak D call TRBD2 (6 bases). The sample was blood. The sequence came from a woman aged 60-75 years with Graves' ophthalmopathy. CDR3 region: CASSAPGGRNTGELFF. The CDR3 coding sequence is TGTGCCAGCAGCGCTCCCGGGGGTCGAAACACCGGGGAGCTGTTTTTT.